One sample yielded the 24 T cell receptor beta chains listed below, sequenced in a study of shared clonotypes between healthy human individuals. In the naive CD8 group, cells lacked CD45RO and were positively selected for CCR7, so terminally differentiated effector memory CD45RA+ cells were left out. TCRdb keeps only in-frame clones here, not all; method: immunoSEQ multiplex PCR. Found here are around 2,000,000 clones, roughly 94% of them singletons; the top ten hold roughly 1%. Input material: naive CD8+ T cells sorted from blood. All receptors come from a man between 18 and 29 years old in good health.

This sequence joins TRBV4-1 and TRBJ2-7; D unclear. V was clipped by 4 bases and J by 0 bases, with 13 bases between them. Germline V gene data show CDR1 as MGHRA and CDR2 as YSYEKL. This CDR3 has 15 amino acids. CDR3 in amino acids: CASSPEAHSSYEQYF. The CDR3, as DNA: TGCGCCAGCAGCCCAGAGGCACACAGCTCCTACGAGCAGTACTTC.

This sequence joins TRBV2 and TRBJ1-5, with 7 bases identical to TRBD1. The CDR3 consists of 15 residues. V lost 6 bases, J lost 2 bases, and 7 bases stayed unmatched. Germline CDR1 is SNHLY and CDR2 is FYNNEI. The CDR3 DNA reads as TGTGCCAGCAGGGAAACAGGGGAGGGCAATCAGCCCCAGCATTTT. This translates into CASRETGEGNQPQHF.

The J gene is TRBJ2-1, the V gene TRBV4-1, with 9 bases lining up with TRBD2. The ends lost 4 bases at V and 5 bases at J; junction bases unmatched: 9. The CDR3 covers 16 residues. CDR1 MGHRA and CDR2 YSYEKL come from the germline V gene. CDR3 bases: TGCGCCAGCAGCCCCGCGGGGACTAGCTACCACAATGAGCAGTTCTTC. It yields the protein CASSPAGTSYHNEQFF.

The rearrangement uses TRBV27 and TRBJ2-7; TRBD1 matches 7 bases. The CDR3 contains 14 residues. Losses at the gene ends were 5 bases for V and 6 bases for J; bases not matched to a gene: 10. Germline V CDR1 and CDR2: MNHEY, SMNVEV (reference sequence). The CDR3 nucleotides read TGTGCCAGCAGTATACGGACAGGACCGGCCGAGCAGTACTTC. The encoded protein is CASSIRTGPAEQYF.

The chain combines TRBV4-3 with TRBJ2-7; 10 nucleotides agree with TRBD1. This CDR3 contains 16 residues. J was trimmed by 5 bases and V by 0 bases; bases with no gene match: 7. Per germline, CDR1 LGHNA and CDR2 YSLEER. CDR3 nucleotides: TGCGCCAGCAGCCAAGATAGGGACAGGGGATCGAACGAGCAGTACTTC. Residues: CASSQDRDRGSNEQYF.

The genes are TRBV7-9 and TRBJ1-4, with 7 bases aligning to TRBD1. The CDR3 extends over 17 amino acids. The junction had 16 bases not matched to a gene; V was cut back by 5 bases and J by 7 bases. From germline, CDR1 is SEHNR and CDR2 FQNEAQ (reference sequence). In DNA form, the CDR3 reads TGTGCCAGCAGCCAATTGGGACAGAATTTCTTCGGTGAAAAACTGTTTTTT. This sequence encodes CASSQLGQNFFGEKLFF. Together with reference TRBV7-9 and TRBJ1-4, the CDR3 gives the full variable domain: DTGVSQNPRHKITKRGQNVTFRCDPISEHNRLYWYRQTLGQGPEFLTYFQNEAQLEKSRLLSDRFSAERPKGSFSTLEIQRTEQGDSAMYLCASSQLGQNFFGEKLFFGSGTQLSVL.

The chain employs TRBV2 and TRBJ1-1, with TRBD1 as a possible D gene (5 bases). Deletions cut 7 bases from V and 4 bases from J, with 16 bases between. Germline V gives CDR1 SNHLY, CDR2 FYNNEI. This CDR3 is 14 amino acids long. The CDR3 region is CASIEGLSGTEAFF. The CDR3 region has the DNA TGTGCCAGCATTGAGGGACTATCGGGCACTGAAGCTTTCTTT.

J is TRBJ2-4 and V is TRBV7-8; D ambiguous. Trimming left V 2 bases short and J 2 bases short, with 7 bases between. Germline V gene data show CDR1 as SGHVS and CDR2 as FQNEAQ. The CDR3 runs to 14 residues. The CDR3 reads CASSLWGTKNIQYF. CDR3 DNA sequence: TGTGCCAGCAGCTTATGGGGAACCAAAAACATTCAGTACTTC.

Details on this clone: Within the sample, other DNA sequences also encode this same CDR3. J is TRBJ1-5 and V is TRBV5-6, with 7 bases matching TRBD1. The CDR3 consists of 15 residues. The germline V gene has CDR1 SGHDT and CDR2 YYEEEE. The junction had 6 bases not matched to a gene; V was cut back by 2 bases and J by 4 bases. CDR3 amino acids: CASSLGTGANQPQHF. The CDR3 nucleotides are TGTGCCAGCAGCTTAGGTACAGGGGCGAATCAGCCCCAGCATTTT.

The chain uses TRBV29-1 and TRBJ2-5; no clear D gene. Trimming shortened V by 6 bases and J by 3 bases, and 5 bases separated the two germline ends. The germline V gene has CDR1 SQVTM and CDR2 ANQGSEA. CDR3 length: 10 amino acids. Here the CDR3 reads CSVQEETQYF. CDR3 sequence (DNA): TGCAGCGTCCAAGAAGAGACCCAGTACTTC.

The rearrangement joins TRBV5-1 to TRBJ2-7; the D gene is possibly TRBD1 (6 bases). The CDR3 runs to 15 residues. From germline, CDR1 is SGHRS and CDR2 YFSETQ. V shed 0 bases and J shed 3 bases, with 13 bases lying between them. The CDR3 coding sequence is TGCGCCAGCAGCTTGGCCCAGGACAGCTTCTACGAGCAGTACTTC. This gives the protein CASSLAQDSFYEQYF.

This chain connects TRBV2 to TRBJ1-5; D gene uncertain. Per the germline V gene, CDR1 is SNHLY and CDR2 is FYNNEI. The V end lost 8 bases, the J end lost 1 base, and 15 bases lay between the germline ends. The CDR3 contains 15 residues. CDR3 bases: TGTGCCAGCGTCGAGGGAGTTTCGAGCAATCAGCCCCAGCATTTT. Translated: CASVEGVSSNQPQHF.

The chain carries TRBV9 and TRBJ2-7, with D possibly TRBD1 on 6 matching bases. Germline V gene sequence: CDR1 SGDLS, CDR2 YYNGEE. This CDR3 has 12 amino acids. Trimming removed 4 bases at V and 6 bases at J, with 11 bases between. The CDR3 nucleotides are TGTGCCAGCAGCAGGGTAGGGGGCGAGCAGTACTTC. It codes for CASSRVGGEQYF.

The V and J genes are TRBV5-4 and TRBJ1-2; TRBD1 is a possible D gene (5 bases). The CDR3 extends over 13 amino acids. V was cut by 2 bases and J by 6 bases, with 11 bases left in between. The V gene's germline CDR1 is SGHNT and CDR2 YYREEE (reference sequence). This CDR3 is CASSFTGGNGYTF. Here the CDR3 DNA reads TGTGCCAGCAGCTTTACGGGGGGGAATGGCTACACCTTC. Looking up the rest from reference TRBV5-4 and TRBJ1-2 gives the full variable domain: ETGVTQSPTHLIKTRGQQVTLRCSSQSGHNTVSWYQQALGQGPQFIFQYYREEENGRGNFPPRFSGLQFPNYSSELNVNALELDDSALYLCASSFTGGNGYTFGSGTRLTVV.

This chain links TRBV4-1 with TRBJ2-5; D remains unclear. With 0 bases removed from V and 1 base from J, the gap between germline ends came to 9 bases. The CDR3 is 15 residues long. Germline V gives CDR1 MGHRA, CDR2 YSYEKL. For the CDR3, the DNA is TGCGCCAGCAGCCAAGACCCTACTGGCCAAGAGACCCAGTACTTC. Protein product: CASSQDPTGQETQYF.

The chain joins TRBV6-1 to TRBJ1-5, with a tentative D call TRBD1 (5 bases). V was shortened by 1 base and J by 5 bases, with 9 bases between the two germline ends. Germline CDR1 MNHNS, CDR2 SASEGT. This CDR3 has 14 residues. The CDR3 DNA is TGTGCCAGCAGTGAAGGGGACGGTTATCAGCCCCAGCATTTT. It yields the protein CASSEGDGYQPQHF.

The chain has TRBV10-3 and TRBJ2-5; maybe TRBD2 (7 bases). Germline V gives CDR1 ENHRY, CDR2 SYGVKD. V was trimmed by 3 bases and J by 5 bases, leaving 19 bases between them. The CDR3 is 16 residues long. This chain's CDR3 is CAISDPGGHPYETQYF. The CDR3 region has the DNA TGTGCCATCAGTGATCCGGGGGGACACCCTTACGAGACCCAGTACTTC.

About this clone itself: Other DNA sequences from this sample encode an identical CDR3 as well. This chain connects TRBV27 to TRBJ2-2; tentative D call: TRBD1 (5 bases). The ends were cut back, 2 bases at V and 6 bases at J, with 7 bases in the middle. This CDR3 contains 13 residues. Germline V gene sequence: CDR1 MNHEY, CDR2 SMNVEV (reference sequence). The CDR3 DNA is TGTGCCAGCAGTTTAATGACAGCCGGGGAGCTGTTTTTT. Protein product: CASSLMTAGELFF.

This chain joins TRBV6-5 and TRBJ2-7, with D tentatively TRBD1 (6 bases). CDR1 is MNHEY and CDR2 is SVGAGI in the germline V gene. Between the trimmed V and J ends, which lost 6 bases and 4 bases, there was a span of 13 bases. This CDR3 is 13 amino acids long. The CDR3 nucleotides read TGTGCCAGCAGATTTCTGGGGGCGTACGAGCAGTACTTC. This sequence encodes CASRFLGAYEQYF.

This clone was observed a single time. The chain couples TRBV10-2 to TRBJ2-7, with 7 bases lining up with TRBD1. CDR1 is WSHSY and CDR2 is SAAADI in the germline V gene. The CDR3 totals 13 residues. Losses at the gene ends were 7 bases for V and 0 bases for J; bases not matched to a gene: 3. CDR3 DNA sequence: TGCGCCAGCAAAAGGGACAGCTCCTACGAGCAGTACTTC. This gives the protein CASKRDSSYEQYF.

The chain is built from TRBV11-1 and TRBJ2-5, with 8 bases lining up with TRBD2. This CDR3 has 16 residues. Germline values: CDR1 SGHAT, CDR2 FQDESV (reference sequence). V shed 1 base, J shed 1 base, and the junction held 5 bases outside the gene matches. The CDR3 nucleotides read TGTGCCAGCAGCTTAGGCGGGGGGACAATCCAAGAGACCCAGTACTTC. Encoded protein: CASSLGGGTIQETQYF.

The V call is TRBV4-2, the J call TRBJ2-2; the D call may be TRBD1 or TRBD2 (5 bases each). V was shortened by 5 bases and J by 3 bases, with 16 bases between the two germline ends. The germline V gene has CDR1 LGHNA and CDR2 YNFKEQ. The CDR3 runs 16 residues. The DNA of the CDR3 is TGTGCCAGCAGCGTACCGGGCCGAGGGGACACCGGGGAGCTGTTTTTT. As protein: CASSVPGRGDTGELFF.

A single count supports this clone. Additional DNA sequences in this sample encode the identical CDR3. J is TRBJ2-7 and V is TRBV4-1; D not resolved. Trimming removed 0 bases at V and 0 bases at J, with 9 bases between. Germline loops: CDR1 MGHRA, CDR2 YSYEKL. CDR3 size: 15 residues. CDR3 residues: CASSQEDRSSYEQYF. DNA of the CDR3: TGCGCCAGCAGCCAAGAGGATCGCAGCTCCTACGAGCAGTACTTC.

The CDR3 here is CASSPRDRDSEQYF. The CDR3 DNA follows: TGTGCCAGCAGCCCCCGGGACAGGGACAGTGAGCAGTACTTC. The chain is built from TRBV11-1 and TRBJ2-7; 9 bases are a match to TRBD1. Looked up from germline, CDR1 is SGHAT and CDR2 is FQDESV (reference sequence). The length of the CDR3 is 14 residues. J was trimmed by 7 bases and V by 5 bases; bases with no gene match: 9. The full variable domain, its missing parts supplied by reference TRBV11-1 and TRBJ2-7, is EAEVAQSPRYKITEKSQAVAFWCDPISGHATLYWYRQILGQGPELLVQFQDESVVDDSQLPKDRFSAERLKGVDSTLKIQPAELGDSAMYLCASSPRDRDSEQYFGPGTRLTVT.